This T cell receptor beta chain was captured in a study of post-analysis software for immune sequencing data. Study summary: Courses of disease covered relapsing-remitting, secondary progressive and progressive-relapsing multiple sclerosis. Study outcomes and limitations: Five TRBV segments occurring more often in patients than controls included TRBV5-6, TRBV5-1 and TRBV20-1. Those with multiple sclerosis, the patient group, showed significantly lower normalized Chao1 diversity than controls.

Prepared libraries of TCR beta cDNA carried unique molecular identifiers. Some 500,000 cDNA molecules were obtained per 1 to 10 million input T cells. In TCRdb, the PCR reads were re-called with MiXCR into one record per CDR3 protein. Among about 460,000 distinct CDR3 sequences listed, under 55% were seen once. Concerning this clonotype: Its antigen is not known. Its ends do not fully match the called genes, so a read error is possible.

Per the germline V gene, CDR1 is SGHVS and CDR2 is FNYEAQ. The CDR3 length is 15 residues. The sample was blood. The rearrangement joins TRBV7-6 to TRBJ2-5, with TRBD1 identical over 9 bases. This receptor was taken from a girl aged 10-17 years with multiple sclerosis. CDR3: CASSWRTGVQETLYF. The CDR3 DNA follows: TGTGCCAGCAGCTGGCGGACAGGGGTACAGGAGACCCTGTACTTC.